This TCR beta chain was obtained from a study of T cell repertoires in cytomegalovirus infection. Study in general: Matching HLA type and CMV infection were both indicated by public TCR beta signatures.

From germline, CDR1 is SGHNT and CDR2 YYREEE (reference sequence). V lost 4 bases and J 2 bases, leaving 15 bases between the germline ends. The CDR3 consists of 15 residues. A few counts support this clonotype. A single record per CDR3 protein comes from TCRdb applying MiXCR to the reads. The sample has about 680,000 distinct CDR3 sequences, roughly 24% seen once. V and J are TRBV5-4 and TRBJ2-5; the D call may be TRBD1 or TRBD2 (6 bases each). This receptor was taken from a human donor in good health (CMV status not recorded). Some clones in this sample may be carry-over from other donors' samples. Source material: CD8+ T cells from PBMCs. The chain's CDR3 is CASSLLVGGQETQYF. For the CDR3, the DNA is TGTGCCAGCAGCCTCTTGGTAGGGGGGCAAGAGACCCAGTACTTC.